This T cell receptor (beta chain) was sequenced in a study of blood T cells in healthy people across ages. Overall study findings and caveats: Getting older went along with TCR beta diversity per million T cells dropping roughly linearly. Considered underestimates were the diversity estimates obtained from one million T cells. Donor CMV status was unknown, possibly confounding expanded clonotype changes.

The second PCR ran about 6 to 12 cycles with a sample-barcoded 5' primer and J-beta primers. TCRdb recomputed calls from the 5' RACE reads with MiXCR, one row per CDR3 protein. The data show about 970,000 distinct CDR3 sequences, 51% seen once. A few counts support this clonotype. Its antigen is unidentified. Germline CDR1 reads MRHNA; CDR2 reads SNTAGT. Trimming at V came to 4 bases and at J to 4 bases, leaving 5 bases not matched to a gene. The CDR3 length is 15 residues. V gene TRBV6-4 combines with J gene TRBJ2-1, with 9 bases identical to TRBD2. This sequence was found in a woman aged 60-70 years in good health. Sequencing was performed on blood. The CDR3 reads CASSVEAGGYNEQFF. The CDR3 coding sequence is TGTGCCAGCAGTGTGGAAGCGGGGGGTTACAATGAGCAGTTCTTC.